Below are 2 T cell receptor beta chains sequenced from a single sample in a study of vaccination and CD4 T cells after COVID-19 (dated by TCRdb to 2021 to 2024). No antigen has been identified for these receptors. This specimen's treatment or condition label, per the study, means: approximately nine-day PBMC culture with coronavirus spike peptide pools or control peptides (ViraFEST assay). Library prep was done by PCR. The listed sequencing device is Illumina iSeq 100. DNA from cultured CD4+ T cells underwent TCR sequencing with the Oncomine TCR Beta short-read assay at the Johns Hopkins FTIC core. The public reads were reanalyzed by TCRdb: fastp trimming at Q25, MiXCR alignment, in-frame beta chains only. Identical CDR3 proteins give one entry, which carries the most common genes and DNA. The sample includes roughly 15,000 distinct CDR3 sequences, with around 56% observed a single time. Approximately 10% of the sample belongs to the ten largest clones.

Material for sequencing was CD4+ T cells from blood, cultured in vitro. These receptor sequences come from a human donor who had recovered from COVID-19.

This clonotype was recorded a few times. The gene calls are TRBV27 and TRBJ1-6; no clear D gene. The CDR3 runs to 14 residues. Germline V gene data show CDR1 as MNHEY and CDR2 as SMNVEV (reference sequence). V was clipped by 6 bases and J by 0 bases, with 6 bases between them. The CDR3 nucleotides are TGTGCCAGCAGCTTGAGCTCCTATAATTCACCCCTCCACTTT. Its protein product is CASSLSSYNSPLHF.

This rearrangement joins TRBV6-2 or TRBV6-3 to TRBJ1-5; D unclear. Trimming took 8 bases from V and 4 from J, leaving 12 bases between them. The CDR3 contains 13 residues. Germline V CDR1 and CDR2: MNHEY, SVGEGT. The CDR3, as DNA: TGTGCCAGCGTCGGGCTGGGAAATCAGCCCCAGCATTTT. This translates into CASVGLGNQPQHF.